Listed below are T cell receptor beta chains from one sample, sequenced in a study of T cells in Graves' hyperthyroidism and ophthalmopathy. Each CDR3 protein gets one entry after TCRdb re-called the multiplex PCR reads with MiXCR. The table records 500,000 or so distinct CDR3 sequences, roughly a sixth of them present only once. The sequenced sample was blood. These receptors originate from a woman in her thirties with Graves' ophthalmopathy. Each CDR3 is given with its conserved first and last residue. A D gene is named only where the DNA matches it firmly. Clone size, where shown, is once, few, many, or a class for clones that have expanded.

j_call d_call clone_size v_call cdr3_aa cdr3_nt
TRBJ2-1 - many TRBV24-1 CATSDSWGPYNEQFF TGTGCCACCAGTGATTCCTGGGGTCCCTACAATGAGCAGTTCTTC
TRBJ2-1 - many TRBV5-1 CASSGHFARSSYNEQFF TGCGCCAGCAGCGGGCACTTCGCGCGGAGCTCCTACAATGAGCAGTTCTTC
TRBJ2-5 - many TRBV6-1 CASSYREWETQYF TGTGCCAGCAGTTATAGGGAATGGGAGACCCAGTACTTC
TRBJ1-2 - many TRBV11-2 CASSLGRENGYTF TGTGCCAGCAGCTTGGGCCGGGAGAACGGCTACACCTTC
TRBJ2-7 TRBD1 - TRBV6-1 CASSDPGQGSYEQYF TGTGCCAGCAGTGATCCGGGACAGGGCTCTTACGAGCAGTACTTC
TRBJ2-3 - - TRBV6-4 CASSESPTGTQYF TGTGCCAGCAGTGAATCCCCGACGGGTACGCAGTATTTT
TRBJ2-3 TRBD2 many TRBV20-1 CSASPGTSRGDTQYF TGCAGTGCTAGTCCCGGGACTAGCAGGGGAGATACGCAGTATTTT
TRBJ2-7 - - TRBV6-9 CASSYDTGRYEQYF TGTGCCAGCAGTTACGACACAGGGAGGTACGAGCAGTACTTC
TRBJ2-1 TRBD2 - TRBV7-2 CASSPPGTSGYNEQFF TGTGCCAGCAGCCCTCCTGGGACTAGCGGCTACAATGAGCAGTTCTTC
TRBJ2-5 - many TRBV28 CASSLGGRGETQYF TGTGCCAGCAGTCTGGGGGGCAGGGGGGAGACCCAGTACTTC
TRBJ2-3 TRBD2 many TRBV20-1 CSARSGTSGRARDTQYF TGCAGTGCTAGGTCCGGGACTAGCGGGAGGGCCCGAGATACGCAGTATTTT
TRBJ2-5 - many TRBV18 CASSPRQLMAQYF TGTGCCAGCTCACCAAGGCAGTTAATGGCCCAGTACTTC
TRBJ2-7 TRBD1 many TRBV7-9 CASSSMTGVGEQYF TGTGCCAGCAGCTCCATGACAGGGGTGGGCGAGCAGTACTTC
TRBJ2-1 TRBD2 many TRBV28 CASSLGGRISNEQFF TGTGCCAGCAGTTTAGGCGGGAGAATTTCCAATGAGCAGTTCTTC
TRBJ1-1 - few TRBV7-9 CASSLVMGATEAFF TGTGCCAGCAGCTTAGTCATGGGGGCAACTGAAGCTTTCTTT
TRBJ2-1 - once TRBV9 CASSEGGKNEQFF TGTGCCAGCAGCGAGGGGGGGAAGAATGAGCAGTTCTTC
TRBJ2-7 - many TRBV28 CASMGRVSSSYEQYF TGTGCCAGCATGGGGCGGGTTTCGAGCTCCTACGAGCAGTACTTC
TRBJ2-1 - few TRBV5-1 CASSLAYSDNEQFF TGCGCCAGCAGCTTGGCATATAGCGACAATGAGCAGTTCTTC
TRBJ1-3 - - TRBV4-1 CASSQVTGAGNTIYF TGCGCCAGCAGCCAAGTAACGGGAGCTGGAAACACCATATATTTT
TRBJ2-2 - many TRBV12-3/TRBV12-4 CASRPPGRNTGELFF TGTGCCAGCCGACCACCAGGCAGAAACACCGGGGAGCTGTTTTTT
TRBJ2-1 TRBD2 - TRBV29-1 CSVGTSGRANEQFF TGCAGCGTAGGAACTAGCGGGAGGGCCAATGAGCAGTTCTTC
TRBJ2-2 - - TRBV28 CASGPPADTGELFF TGTGCCAGCGGTCCCCCCGCGGACACCGGGGAGCTGTTTTTT
TRBJ2-1 - - TRBV20-1 CSARNGEQFF TGCAGTGCCCGAAACGGTGAGCAGTTCTTC
TRBJ1-6 TRBD1 - TRBV28 CASSFPTGVEAPLHF TGTGCCAGCAGTTTCCCCACAGGGGTAGAGGCACCCCTCCACTTT
TRBJ2-1 TRBD2 few TRBV6-5 CASSSIGTSKRNEQFF TGTGCCAGCAGTTCCATCGGGACTAGCAAAAGGAATGAGCAGTTCTTC
TRBJ1-2 TRBD1 many TRBV27 CASSPGGRNYGYTF TGTGCCAGCAGCCCAGGGGGAAGGAACTATGGCTACACCTTC
TRBJ2-7 - many TRBV6-1 CASRGGFYEQYF TGTGCCAGCAGGGGTGGTTTCTACGAGCAGTACTTC
TRBJ2-7 TRBD2 many TRBV4-3 CASSQGLAGGLAYEQYF TGCGCCAGCAGCCAAGGACTAGCGGGAGGATTGGCCTACGAGCAGTACTTC
TRBJ1-5 - - TRBV14 CASSQVGVNQPQHF TGTGCCAGCAGCCAAGTAGGGGTTAATCAGCCCCAGCATTTT
TRBJ2-2 - - TRBV5-1 CASSLVVDTGELFF TGCGCCAGCAGCTTGGTGGTCGACACCGGGGAGCTGTTTTTT
TRBJ2-2 TRBD1 - TRBV5-4 CASRQGRTGELFF TGTGCCAGTCGACAGGGAAGGACCGGGGAGCTGTTTTTT
TRBJ2-5 - many TRBV27 CASSTTYPGPRPETQYF TGTGCCAGCAGTACCACCTACCCGGGACCTAGGCCAGAGACCCAGTACTTC
TRBJ2-7 TRBD1 many TRBV7-9 CASSSRTGFYEQYF TGTGCCAGCAGCTCGCGGACAGGCTTCTACGAGCAGTACTTC
TRBJ2-7 - many TRBV28 CASSANRDEQYF TGTGCCAGCAGTGCGAACAGGGACGAGCAGTACTTC
TRBJ1-2 - - TRBV7-2 CASSSSGASNYGYTF TGTGCCAGCAGCTCCTCAGGGGCTTCTAACTATGGCTACACCTTC
TRBJ2-5 TRBD2 - TRBV5-4 CASSPPRGETQYF TGTGCCAGCAGCCCGCCGCGGGGGGAGACCCAGTACTTC
TRBJ1-1 - many TRBV5-6 CASSRSLTEAFF TGTGCCAGCAGCCGAAGTCTCACTGAAGCTTTCTTT
TRBJ1-5 - few TRBV27 CASSLIWTANQPQHF TGTGCCAGCAGTTTAATTTGGACAGCTAATCAGCCCCAGCATTTT
TRBJ2-6 - few TRBV12-3/TRBV12-4 CASSPRRGNSGANVLTF TGTGCCAGCAGTCCGCGGAGGGGGAACTCTGGGGCCAACGTCCTGACTTTC
TRBJ1-1 - many TRBV28 CASSLTFTEAFF TGTGCCAGCAGTCTCACGTTCACTGAAGCTTTCTTT
TRBJ2-7 TRBD2 few TRBV9 CASSSYTGLTDEQYF TGTGCCAGCAGCTCATACACGGGACTAACCGACGAGCAGTACTTC
TRBJ2-5 TRBD1 many TRBV3-1 CASSQNRGETQYF TGTGCCAGCAGCCAAAACAGGGGAGAGACCCAGTACTTC
TRBJ2-3 - few TRBV12-3/TRBV12-4 CASSRGERFRDTQYF TGTGCCAGCAGTCGAGGGGAAAGGTTTCGGGATACGCAGTATTTT
TRBJ2-1 TRBD1 many TRBV27 CASKGTGGIYEQFF TGTGCCAGCAAAGGGACAGGGGGCATCTATGAGCAGTTCTTC
TRBJ2-1 - many TRBV7-9 CASSLSGNRAEQFF TGTGCCAGCAGCTTAAGTGGTAACCGTGCTGAGCAGTTCTTC
TRBJ1-5 - - TRBV2 CASRDNGNQPQHF TGTGCCAGCAGGGACAACGGCAATCAGCCCCAGCATTTT
TRBJ2-5 TRBD1 - TRBV7-9 CASSRSRTGGGETQYF TGTGCCAGCAGCCGGAGTCGTACAGGGGGCGGGGAGACCCAGTACTTC
TRBJ2-7 - many TRBV18 CASSPRDGSSEQYF TGTGCCAGCTCACCCCGGGACGGAAGCTCCGAGCAGTACTTC
TRBJ1-1 TRBD1 - TRBV5-4 CASSLGGTGSSTEAFF TGTGCCAGCAGCTTGGGCGGGACAGGGAGTAGTACTGAAGCTTTCTTT
TRBJ2-5 TRBD2 many TRBV6-1 CASSFKGSGRRETQYF TGTGCCAGCAGTTTCAAAGGTAGCGGGAGGAGAGAGACCCAGTACTTC
TRBJ2-2 TRBD2 few TRBV4-3 CASSQALAGGPEKNTGELFF TGCGCCAGCAGCCAAGCTCTAGCGGGAGGTCCCGAAAAGAACACCGGGGAGCTGTTTTTT
TRBJ2-1 TRBD2 many TRBV18 CASSPAGTNYNEQFF TGTGCCAGCTCACCGGCCGGGACTAACTACAATGAGCAGTTCTTC
TRBJ2-1 - many TRBV20-1 CSAREVGGGSYNEQFF TGCAGTGCTAGGGAAGTAGGGGGAGGTTCCTACAATGAGCAGTTCTTC
TRBJ1-5 - many TRBV28 CASSLFGQLNQPQHF TGTGCCAGCAGTTTATTCGGACAGCTTAATCAGCCCCAGCATTTT
TRBJ2-5 - many TRBV30 CAWSNQETQYF TGTGCCTGGAGTAACCAAGAGACCCAGTACTTC